This T cell receptor beta chain was documented in a study of shared clonotypes between healthy human individuals. This CDR3 is 14 amino acids long. Per germline, CDR1 SGHVS and CDR2 FQNEAQ. The ends lost 5 bases at V and 13 bases at J; junction bases unmatched: 13. Here immunoSEQ multiplex PCR was the method, and the copy in TCRdb shows in-frame clones only, minus some. This sample yields about 1,800,000 clones, of which approximately 94% are seen a single time; more than 0.9% belongs to the top ten. As concerns this clone: The antigen remains undetermined.

The naive CD8 subset, CD45RO-negative cells positively selected for CCR7, excluded terminally differentiated effector memory CD45RA+ cells. Findings and caveats of the study: The expectation was that sequencing depth would affect clonotype sharing among donors. About 5% of naive CD4 clonotypes were shared across a handful of donors. The authors sampled blood alone, and tissue repertoires likely differ.

The chain links TRBV7-8 to TRBJ1-4, with TRBD1 identical over 7 bases. The specimen was naive CD8+ T cells sorted from blood. The receptor was derived from a man aged 18-30 years in good health. The CDR3 DNA sequence: TGTGCCAGCAGCCTTGCCCCAGGGGGACTAGTACTGTTTTTT. It specifies CASSLAPGGLVLFF.